This T cell receptor (beta chain) was obtained from a study of blood T cell repertoires in COVID-19. Original handling: The assay estimated nucleated cells by amplifying reference gene primers. Some clones are missing from TCRdb's copy, which holds only in-frame ones; the method was immunoSEQ multiplex PCR. For V, J and clone size, that table is used; D and trimming come from the DNA. This sample has some 290,000 clones, with around 87% found just once. CDR3 size: 15 residues. The V segment lost 2 bases and the J segment 8 bases; nucleotides outside the gene matches: 3. The germline CDR1 and CDR2 sequences are SGDLS and YYNGEE.

The rearrangement uses TRBV9 and TRBJ1-6, with TRBD1 matching over 11 bases. This receptor was identified in a woman aged 45-65 years who had recovered from COVID-19. Sequencing input: peripheral blood. The CDR3 nucleotides read TGTGCCAGCAGCGTGAGGGACAGGGGGGATTCACCCCTCCACTTT. Amino acids: CASSVRDRGDSPLHF.